This TCR beta chain was sequenced during a study of cytomegalovirus exposure and HLA in healthy donors. General study points: In an earlier analysis, about 87% or about 30%: the productive usage of most TCR beta V segments. In a later analysis, most CMV-associated TCR beta chains appeared HLA-restricted.

CDR1 and CDR2 from the germline V gene are SGHAT and FQNNGV. CDR3 length: 15 residues. V lost 7 bases, J lost 7 bases, and 12 bases stayed unmatched. When sampled, the donors appeared nominally healthy, though they likely had unrecorded immune exposures. In the case of this clone: Antigen: not known.

Primers for the PCR totalled 60 Vbeta and 13 Jbeta. Produced via immunoSEQ multiplex PCR; TCRdb's table is partial and in-frame only. The sample has fewer than 150,000 clones. The rearrangement links TRBV11-2 to TRBJ2-1; 8 bases match TRBD2. The TCR originated in a man younger than 30 in good health and CMV-seronegative. Input material: PBMCs. The CDR3 is CASNKMRTSYNEQFF. The CDR3 DNA reads as TGTGCCAGCAACAAAATGCGGACTAGCTATAATGAGCAGTTCTTC.